This TCR beta chain is drawn from a study of blood T cell repertoires in COVID-19. Study-wide background: Whether acute or convalescent, the COVID-19 samples came from the United States, Italy and Spain. T cells, B-cell-depleted T cells, or PBMCs supplied cDNA or gDNA.

J gave up 7 bases and V 1 base, and 10 bases lay outside the gene matches. Germline V gene data show CDR1 as MGHRA and CDR2 as YSYEKL. This CDR3 region has 17 residues. How the authors handled the data: Amplifying reference gene primers gave estimates of nucleated cell counts. TCRdb's table, derived via immunoSEQ multiplex PCR, lists solely in-frame clones and lacks some. V, J and clone size are taken as reported in that table, and D and trimming were inferred from the DNA itself. The sample holds under 200,000 clones, about 85% seen once. The sample holds a few counts of this clone. The material sequenced was peripheral blood. The source of this sequence is a man between 60 and 75 years old who had recovered from COVID-19. The chain is built from TRBV4-1 and TRBJ2-2; 9 bases line up with TRBD2. The DNA for the CDR3 is TGCGCCAGCAGCCAAGGGGCCCAGCGGGGGGAGGACGGGGAGCTGTTTTTT. This codes for CASSQGAQRGEDGELFF.